These 20 T cell receptor beta chains originate from one sample sequenced in a study of identical twins. In TCRdb, the 5' RACE reads were re-called with MiXCR into one record per CDR3 protein. Altogether 450,000 or so distinct CDR3 sequences are present, approximately 25% being singletons, with the ten largest covering just under 3%. The same data also went into a second study, on T cells expressing NK-cell markers.

Sequencing input: CD4+ T cells sorted from blood. The receptors shown here come from a woman under 30 in good health.

V usage is TRBV19 and J usage is TRBJ2-4; TRBD1 is a possible D gene (6 bases). CDR3 length: 18 amino acids. Germline V lookup: CDR1 LNHDA, CDR2 SQIVND (reference sequence). V lost 3 bases and J lost 2, with 20 bases in between. The CDR3 here is CASSIMSQGLVSKNIQYF. Here the CDR3 DNA reads TGTGCCAGTAGTATTATGTCGCAGGGGCTGGTGTCCAAAAACATTCAGTACTTC.

The chain recombines TRBV7-8 with TRBJ2-1; 15 bases line up with TRBD2. The germline gives CDR1 SGHVS, CDR2 FQNEAQ. The CDR3 sequence is 18 residues long. Trimming cost V 5 bases and J 6 bases; bases outside gene matches: 11. The CDR3 coding sequence is TGTGCCAGCAGCAGCCGGACTAGCGGGGGGGCTTCCACCAATGAGCAGTTCTTC. This translates into CASSSRTSGGASTNEQFF.

The CDR3 spells CSARDPNTIYF. The CDR3 DNA sequence: TGCAGTGCTAGGGACCCAAACACCATATATTTT. This chain links TRBV20-1 with TRBJ1-3; D uncertain. CDR3 length: 11 residues. Germline values: CDR1 DFQATT, CDR2 SNEGSKA (reference sequence). V was trimmed by 3 bases and J by 6 bases, leaving 6 bases between them.

This clonotype was seen a single time. The rearrangement uses TRBV21-1 and TRBJ1-1; TRBD1 was called by the table and not checked on the DNA. TRBV21-1 is an annotated pseudogene. This CDR3 contains 16 residues. This CDR3 reads CASSTNRDSMNTEAFF. The CDR3 DNA reads as TGTGCCAGCAGCACGAACCGGGACAGCATGAACACTGAAGCTTTCTTT.

This clonotype has only a few counts. V gene TRBV10-3 combines with J gene TRBJ2-2; perhaps D is TRBD1 or TRBD2 (5 bases each). This CDR3 has 14 amino acids. The germline V and J ends were trimmed by 5 bases and 6 bases, with 13 bases remaining between them. Germline lookup yields CDR1 ENHRY and CDR2 SYGVKD. CDR3: CAISPGQAPGELFF. As DNA, the CDR3 is TGTGCCATCAGTCCGGGGCAGGCTCCCGGGGAGCTGTTTTTT.

The CDR3 sequence is CASSLVPGNYGYTF. The CDR3 nucleotides are TGCGCCAGCAGCTTGGTTCCCGGGAACTATGGCTACACCTTC. The V gene is TRBV5-1, the J gene TRBJ1-2; D gene unclear. This CDR3 comprises 14 residues. CDR1 SGHRS and CDR2 YFSETQ come from the germline V gene. Trimming took off 0 bases at V and 2 bases at J, with 8 bases between the two ends.

This clonotype was seen only a few times. A read error may produce the germline difference seen at one junction end. The rearrangement uses TRBV12-3 or TRBV12-4 and TRBJ2-1, with D hard to call. CDR3 size: 13 residues. CDR3: CASSLGQGFRVLF. The CDR3 bases are TGTGCCAGCAGTTTGGGTCAAGGATTCCGGGTTCTCTTC.

This clonotype was recorded a few times. V gene TRBV5-1 combines with J gene TRBJ2-5, with TRBD2 matching over 10 bases. In germline, CDR1 is SGHRS, CDR2 YFSETQ. The CDR3 is 18 amino acids. The junction had 10 bases not matched to a gene; V was cut back by 0 bases and J by 2 bases. The CDR3 reads CASSLVRRTSGDQETQYF. The CDR3 nucleotides read TGCGCCAGCAGCTTGGTTCGGCGCACTAGCGGGGATCAAGAGACCCAGTACTTC. The full variable domain, completed using reference TRBV5-1 and TRBJ2-5, is KAGVTQTPRYLIKTRGQQVTLSCSPISGHRSVSWYQQTPGQGLQFLFEYFSETQRNKGNFPGRFSGRQFSNSRSEMNVSTLELGDSALYLCASSLVRRTSGDQETQYFGPGTRLLVL.

The rearrangement links TRBV29-1 to TRBJ2-3, with TRBD1 matching over 7 bases. CDR1 and CDR2 (germline): SQVTM, ANQGSEA. The CDR3 is 14 amino acids. After removal of 6 bases from V and 2 bases from J, the junction contained 8 bases not matched to a gene. The CDR3 reads CSVATGAYTDTQYF. For the CDR3, the DNA is TGCAGCGTCGCTACAGGGGCTTACACAGATACGCAGTATTTT.

V is TRBV7-6 and J is TRBJ2-2; D gene uncertain. Germline values: CDR1 SGHVS, CDR2 FNYEAQ. The germline V and J ends were trimmed by 3 bases and 4 bases, with 6 bases remaining between them. The CDR3 has 13 amino acids. CDR3 nucleotides: TGTGCCAGCAGCTTGAACCCCACCGGGGAGCTGTTTTTT. Translating it yields CASSLNPTGELFF.

This clonotype showed up just a few times. The CDR3 coding sequence is TGCAGTGCCATAGCGGGAGCGGGCTACAATGAGCAGTTCTTC. It encodes CSAIAGAGYNEQFF. The rearrangement links TRBV20-1 to TRBJ2-1; TRBD2 agrees at 9 bases. Unmatched junction bases numbered 6, after V lost 6 bases and J lost 3 bases. This CDR3 contains 14 residues. In germline, CDR1 is DFQATT, CDR2 SNEGSKA (reference sequence).

Here the CDR3 DNA reads TGTGCCATCAGTGAGTCGATAAAATTGGCGGGACAAGAGACCCAGTACTTC. It translates to CAISESIKLAGQETQYF. The chain carries TRBV10-3 and TRBJ2-5, with D possibly being TRBD2 (6 bases). Germline CDR1 ENHRY, CDR2 SYGVKD. V was pared by 0 bases and J by 2 bases, with 16 bases between. There are 17 residues in the CDR3.

This clonotype occurred a few times. V is TRBV5-1 and J is TRBJ2-2; 8 nucleotides agree with TRBD2. The CDR3 runs to 15 residues. The junction had 7 bases not matched to a gene; V was cut back by 2 bases and J by 7 bases. The germline gives CDR1 SGHRS, CDR2 YFSETQ. The CDR3 DNA reads as TGCGCCAGCAGCTTCCAAGCGGGGGCGGACGGGGAGCTGTTTTTT. This codes for CASSFQAGADGELFF. Full variable domain (outside the CDR3, taken from reference TRBV5-1 and TRBJ2-2): KAGVTQTPRYLIKTRGQQVTLSCSPISGHRSVSWYQQTPGQGLQFLFEYFSETQRNKGNFPGRFSGRQFSNSRSEMNVSTLELGDSALYLCASSFQAGADGELFFGEGSRLTVL.

The CDR3 is CASSLRTAGVETQYF. For the CDR3, the DNA is TGTGCCAGCAGTTTAAGGACAGCGGGAGTGGAGACCCAGTACTTC. The genes are TRBV12-3 or TRBV12-4 and TRBJ2-5, with 8 bases identical to TRBD2. After removal of 2 bases from V and 5 bases from J, the junction contained 7 bases not matched to a gene. The CDR3 is 15 amino acids.

This clonotype has just a few counts. The chain carries TRBV20-1 and TRBJ2-3; 7 positions agree with TRBD2. V dropped 5 bases and J dropped 3; count of bases not matched to a gene: 11. Germline lookup yields CDR1 DFQATT and CDR2 SNEGSKA (reference sequence). The CDR3 has 15 amino acids. The CDR3 region has the DNA TGCAGTGCTCTCCATGCGGGAGAGGCGACAGATACGCAGTATTTT. This sequence encodes CSALHAGEATDTQYF.

This clonotype was seen ten or more times. The CDR3 bases are TGCAGTGCTAGGGATTACAAGAACACTGAAGCTTTCTTT. Its translation: CSARDYKNTEAFF. The V gene is TRBV20-1, the J gene TRBJ1-1; D is ambiguous. There are 13 residues in the CDR3. Germline CDR1 DFQATT, CDR2 SNEGSKA (reference sequence). Between the trimmed V and J ends, which lost 3 bases and 1 base, there was a span of 9 bases.

This clonotype was counted only a few times. The V call is TRBV9, the J call TRBJ2-3; unclear D gene. The CDR3 extends over 14 amino acids. CDR1 and CDR2 (germline): SGDLS, YYNGEE. V gave up 3 bases and J gave up 4 bases, with 12 bases separating them. The CDR3 region is CASSARLWADTQYF. CDR3 nucleotide sequence: TGTGCCAGCAGCGCCAGACTCTGGGCAGATACGCAGTATTTT.

The genes are TRBV29-1 and TRBJ1-1; D may be TRBD1 (6 bases). Germline CDR1 reads SQVTM; CDR2 reads ANQGSEA. This CDR3 has 14 amino acids. Trimming removed 6 bases from V and 2 bases from J, with 16 bases in between. CDR3 DNA sequence: TGCAGCGTGCCGTACGGGGGCGTCAACACTGAAGCTTTCTTT. Its translation: CSVPYGGVNTEAFF. Drawing the rest from reference TRBV29-1 and TRBJ1-1, the complete variable domain is SAVISQKPSRDICQRGTSLTIQCQVDSQVTMMFWYRQQPGQSLTLIATANQGSEATYESGFVIDKFPISRPNLTFSTLTVSNMSPEDSSIYLCSVPYGGVNTEAFFGQGTRLTVV.

This clonotype was found a few times. The rearrangement uses TRBV20-1 and TRBJ2-1, with TRBD1 matching 7 bases. Unmatched junction bases numbered 2, after V lost 3 bases and J lost 0 bases. The CDR3 covers 14 residues. CDR1 DFQATT and CDR2 SNEGSKA come from the germline V gene (reference sequence). CDR3 sequence: CSARGTASYNEQFF. CDR3 DNA: TGCAGTGCTAGGGGGACAGCCTCCTACAATGAGCAGTTCTTC.

The chain couples TRBV20-1 to TRBJ2-3, with TRBD2 matching 7 bases. The ends lost 5 bases at V and 3 bases at J; junction bases unmatched: 8. The germline gives CDR1 DFQATT, CDR2 SNEGSKA (reference sequence). This CDR3 has 14 residues. The CDR3 nucleotides are TGCAGTGCTCTTCTGGGACTACCGACAGATACGCAGTATTTT. Its protein product is CSALLGLPTDTQYF.